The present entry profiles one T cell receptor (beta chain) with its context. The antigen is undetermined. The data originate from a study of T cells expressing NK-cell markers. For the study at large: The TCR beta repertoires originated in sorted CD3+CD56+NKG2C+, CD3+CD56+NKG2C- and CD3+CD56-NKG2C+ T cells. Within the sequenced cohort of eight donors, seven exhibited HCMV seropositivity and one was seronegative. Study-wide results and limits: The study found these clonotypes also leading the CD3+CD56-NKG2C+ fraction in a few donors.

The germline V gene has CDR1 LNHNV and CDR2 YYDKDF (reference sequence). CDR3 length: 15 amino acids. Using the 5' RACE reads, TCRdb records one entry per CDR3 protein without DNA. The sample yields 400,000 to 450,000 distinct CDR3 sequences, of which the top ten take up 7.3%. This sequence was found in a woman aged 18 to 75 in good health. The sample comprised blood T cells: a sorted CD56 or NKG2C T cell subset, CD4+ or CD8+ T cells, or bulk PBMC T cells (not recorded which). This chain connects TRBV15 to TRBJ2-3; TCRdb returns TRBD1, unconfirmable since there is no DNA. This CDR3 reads CATSRDPLKGNTQYF. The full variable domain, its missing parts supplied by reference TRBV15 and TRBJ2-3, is DAMVIQNPRYQVTQFGKPVTLSCSQTLNHNVMYWYQQKSSQAPKLLFHYYDKDFNNEADTPDNFQSRRPNTSFCFLDIRSPGLGDTAMYLCATSRDPLKGNTQYFGPGTRLTVL.